This T cell receptor (beta chain) was sequenced during a study of blood T cell repertoires in COVID-19. Study-level background: There were acute and convalescent COVID-19 samples, and they came from the United States, Italy and Spain.

Germline V gene data show CDR1 as MGHRA and CDR2 as YSYEKL. The CDR3 loop spans 16 amino acids. Trimming cost V 1 base and J 3 bases; bases outside gene matches: 6. Repertoires were generated with immunoSEQ multiplex PCR, while TCRdb's copy carries only in-frame clones and drops some. The repertoire holds about 140,000 clones, with about 87% as singletons. The V call is TRBV4-1, the J call TRBJ1-5; 7 bases fit TRBD1. The sequence came from a human donor with COVID-19, enrolled during active disease. The donor label of this sample is uncertain. Material for sequencing was peripheral blood. CDR3 DNA sequence: TGCGCCAGCAGCCAAGCGAGGACAGGAGTCAATCAGCCCCAGCATTTT. The encoded protein is CASSQARTGVNQPQHF.